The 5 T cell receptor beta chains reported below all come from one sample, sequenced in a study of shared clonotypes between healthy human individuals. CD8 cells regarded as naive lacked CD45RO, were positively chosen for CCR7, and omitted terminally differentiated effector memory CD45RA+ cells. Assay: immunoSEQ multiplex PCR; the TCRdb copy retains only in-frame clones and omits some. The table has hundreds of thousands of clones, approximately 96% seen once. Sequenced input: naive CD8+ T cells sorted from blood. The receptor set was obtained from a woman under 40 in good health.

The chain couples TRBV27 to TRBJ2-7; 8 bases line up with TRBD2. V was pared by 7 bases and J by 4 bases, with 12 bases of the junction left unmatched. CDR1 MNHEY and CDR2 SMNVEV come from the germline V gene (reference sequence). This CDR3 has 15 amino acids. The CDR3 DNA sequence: TGTGCCAGCAAATACGGAGCGGGAGATAGTTACGAGCAGTACTTC. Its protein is CASKYGAGDSYEQYF.

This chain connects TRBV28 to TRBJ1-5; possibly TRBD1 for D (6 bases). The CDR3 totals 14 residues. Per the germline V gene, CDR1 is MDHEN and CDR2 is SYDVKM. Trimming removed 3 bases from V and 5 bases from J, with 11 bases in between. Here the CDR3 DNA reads TGTGCCAGCAGTTTTGAACAGGGATATCAGCCCCAGCATTTT. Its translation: CASSFEQGYQPQHF.

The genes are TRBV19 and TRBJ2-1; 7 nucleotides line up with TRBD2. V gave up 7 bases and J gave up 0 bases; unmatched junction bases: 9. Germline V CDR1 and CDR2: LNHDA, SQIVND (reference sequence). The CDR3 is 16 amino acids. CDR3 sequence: CASTQPSGSSYNEQFF. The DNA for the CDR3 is TGTGCCAGTACCCAACCTAGCGGCTCCTCCTACAATGAGCAGTTCTTC.

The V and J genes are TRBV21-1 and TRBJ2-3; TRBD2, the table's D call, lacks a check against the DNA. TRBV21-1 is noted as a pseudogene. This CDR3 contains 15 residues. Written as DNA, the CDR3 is TGTGCCAGCAGCAAAGCTAGCGGGAGGTCGGACACGCAGTATTTT. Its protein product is CASSKASGRSDTQYF.

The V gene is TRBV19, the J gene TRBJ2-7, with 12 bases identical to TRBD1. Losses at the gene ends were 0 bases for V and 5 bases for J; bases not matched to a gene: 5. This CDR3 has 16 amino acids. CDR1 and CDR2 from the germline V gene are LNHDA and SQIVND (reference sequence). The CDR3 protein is CASSIDIGTGGNEQYF. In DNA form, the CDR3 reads TGTGCCAGTAGTATAGATATCGGGACAGGGGGCAACGAGCAGTACTTC.